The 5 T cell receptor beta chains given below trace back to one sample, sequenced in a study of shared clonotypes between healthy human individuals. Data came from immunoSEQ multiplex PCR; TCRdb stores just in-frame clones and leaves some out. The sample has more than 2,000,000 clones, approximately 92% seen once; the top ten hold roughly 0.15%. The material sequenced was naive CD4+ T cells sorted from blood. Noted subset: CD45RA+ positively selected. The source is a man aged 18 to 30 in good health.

Here the CDR3 reads CATLLGLAGGTDTQYF. In DNA, the CDR3 is TGTGCCACCTTACTGGGACTAGCGGGAGGTACAGATACGCAGTATTTT. This chain links TRBV7-9 with TRBJ2-3, with TRBD2 identical over 15 bases. The CDR3 extends over 16 amino acids. The germline V gene has CDR1 SEHNR and CDR2 FQNEAQ (reference sequence). V lost 10 bases and J lost 3; bases outside the gene matches: 8. The full variable domain, rest sourced from reference TRBV7-9 and TRBJ2-3, is DTGVSQNPRHKITKRGQNVTFRCDPISEHNRLYWYRQTLGQGPEFLTYFQNEAQLEKSRLLSDRFSAERPKGSFSTLEIQRTEQGDSAMYLCATLLGLAGGTDTQYFGPGTRLTVL.

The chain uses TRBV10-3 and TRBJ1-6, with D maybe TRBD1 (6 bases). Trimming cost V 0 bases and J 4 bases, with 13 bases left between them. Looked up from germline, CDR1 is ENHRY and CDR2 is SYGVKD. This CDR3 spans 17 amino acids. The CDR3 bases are TGTGCCATCAGTGAGTCTCAGCCGGGACAATATAATTCACCCCTCCACTTT. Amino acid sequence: CAISESQPGQYNSPLHF.

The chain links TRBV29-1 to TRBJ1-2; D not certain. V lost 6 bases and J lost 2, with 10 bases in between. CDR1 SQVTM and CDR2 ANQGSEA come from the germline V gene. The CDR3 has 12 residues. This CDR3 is CSVHEGNYGYTF. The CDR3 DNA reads TGCAGCGTCCATGAAGGGAACTATGGCTACACCTTC.

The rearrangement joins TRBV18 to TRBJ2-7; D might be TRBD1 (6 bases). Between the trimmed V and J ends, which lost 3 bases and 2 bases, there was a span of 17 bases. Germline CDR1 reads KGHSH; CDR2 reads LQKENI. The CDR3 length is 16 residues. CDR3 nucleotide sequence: TGTGCCAGCTCACCCCAATCCGGACAGACCGCCTACGAGCAGTACTTC. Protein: CASSPQSGQTAYEQYF.

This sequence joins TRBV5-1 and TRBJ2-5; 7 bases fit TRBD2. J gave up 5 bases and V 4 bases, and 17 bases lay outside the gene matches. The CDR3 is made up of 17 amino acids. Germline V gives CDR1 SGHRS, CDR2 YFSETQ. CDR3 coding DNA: TGCGCCAGCAGCCTGGGAGATTCGGCGGGAGTTGTGGAGACCCAGTACTTC. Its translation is CASSLGDSAGVVETQYF.